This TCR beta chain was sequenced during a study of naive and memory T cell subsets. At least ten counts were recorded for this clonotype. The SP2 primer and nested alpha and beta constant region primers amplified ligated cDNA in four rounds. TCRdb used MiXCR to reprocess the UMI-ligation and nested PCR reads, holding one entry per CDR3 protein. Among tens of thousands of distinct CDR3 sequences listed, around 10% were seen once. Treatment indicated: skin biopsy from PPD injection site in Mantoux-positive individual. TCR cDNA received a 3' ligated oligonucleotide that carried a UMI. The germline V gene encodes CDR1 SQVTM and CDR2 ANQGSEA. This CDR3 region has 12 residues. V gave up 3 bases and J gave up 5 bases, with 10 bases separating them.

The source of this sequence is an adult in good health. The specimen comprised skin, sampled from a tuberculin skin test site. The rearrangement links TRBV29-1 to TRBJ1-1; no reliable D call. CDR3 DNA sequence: TGCAGCGTTGACCCGGAACGGACTGAAGCTTTCTTT. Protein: CSVDPERTEAFF.